Below, one T cell receptor beta chain is given with its context. Its antigen remains unknown. Trimming took off 5 bases at V and 0 bases at J, with 4 bases between the two ends. Germline-derived CDR1 and CDR2 are SGHTA and FQGNSA. The CDR3 has 12 amino acids. The data were obtained in a study of cytomegalovirus exposure and HLA in healthy donors. Study findings and constraints: It was reported that the classifier diagnosed cytomegalovirus status with high specificity and sensitivity in both the original and validation cohorts. More clonal expansion characterized HLA-associated TCR beta chains than equally common others in a later analysis.

PCR was performed using 60 Vbeta and 13 Jbeta primers. Produced via immunoSEQ multiplex PCR; TCRdb's table is partial and in-frame only. The repertoire has about 180,000 clones, 70% to 80% of them found once; the top ten carry over 2%. Each donor's status was that of a healthy bone marrow donor. This chain connects TRBV7-2 to TRBJ1-1; no clear D gene. This sequence originates from a man aged 60 to 69 in good health and CMV-seronegative. Sample: PBMCs. CDR3 protein: CASSIMNTEAFF. The CDR3, as DNA: TGTGCCAGCAGCATTATGAACACTGAAGCTTTCTTT.